The source of this T cell receptor (beta chain) is a study of blood T cell repertoires in COVID-19. Study details: The study drew acute and convalescent COVID-19 samples from the United States, Italy and Spain. Sample material is recorded as cDNA or gDNA derived from T cells, B-cell-depleted T cells, or PBMCs.

Trimming at V came to 5 bases and at J to 4 bases, leaving 8 bases not matched to a gene. The CDR3 sequence is 15 residues long. Germline assignment: CDR1 SGHTA and CDR2 FQGNSA. Sequencing was performed with immunoSEQ multiplex PCR; in TCRdb, only in-frame clones are kept and a portion is missing. The sample yields 150,000 to 200,000 clones, 85% to 95% seen once. In Seattle, patients joined the study during active infection and were tracked longitudinally. The rearrangement uses TRBV7-2 and TRBJ2-3; 8 bases are shared with TRBD2. The sample taken for sequencing was peripheral blood. The receptor comes from a woman in her sixties or seventies with COVID-19, enrolled during active disease. The CDR3 region has the DNA TGTGCCAGCAGCCAAGGAGCGGGGGAGCCAGATACGCAGTATTTT. Translated, it gives CASSQGAGEPDTQYF.